This TCR beta chain originates from a study of vaccination effects on CD4 cells after COVID-19. About the study: It was a median of 72 days after the second dose that post-vaccine samples were obtained. The study, taken as a whole, reports: Marked clonal contraction was seen in infection- and vaccine-induced clones late after vaccination.

In the ViraFEST assay, antigen-specific CD4+ clonotypes were identified by expansion after peptide-pool stimulation. Culture proceeded for under twelve days, and CD4+ T cells were then isolated. BNT162b2 vaccine or mRNA-1273 vaccine was given to participants in two doses. Nucleocapsid antibody tests were negative, and the vaccine recipients had no prior SARS-CoV-2 infection. In the cultures, half the medium was exchanged for IL-2 medium on days 3 and 7. As concerns this clone: Its target is not known.

The CDR3 totals 16 residues. The trim removed 2 bases at V and 7 bases at J, leaving 10 bases unmatched. CDR1 is SGDLS, CDR2 YYNGEE, per germline. The repertoire was sequenced with immunoSEQ multiplex PCR; TCRdb's copy has only in-frame clones and lacks some. Among 35,000 to 45,000 clones, approximately 80% were seen once, and the ten largest hold less than 2%. The sequenced sample was CD4+ T cells from PBMCs cultured with HCoV-NL63 spike peptides, obtained after COVID-19 vaccination. The chain couples TRBV9 to TRBJ2-1; 9 nucleotides agree with TRBD1. The source of this sequence is a human donor who received a COVID-19 vaccine. Some clones in this sample may be carry-over from other donors' samples. Here the CDR3 DNA reads TGTGCCAGCAGCGTGTCCGGGACAGGGAGTTGGAATGAGCAGTTCTTC. This gives the protein CASSVSGTGSWNEQFF.